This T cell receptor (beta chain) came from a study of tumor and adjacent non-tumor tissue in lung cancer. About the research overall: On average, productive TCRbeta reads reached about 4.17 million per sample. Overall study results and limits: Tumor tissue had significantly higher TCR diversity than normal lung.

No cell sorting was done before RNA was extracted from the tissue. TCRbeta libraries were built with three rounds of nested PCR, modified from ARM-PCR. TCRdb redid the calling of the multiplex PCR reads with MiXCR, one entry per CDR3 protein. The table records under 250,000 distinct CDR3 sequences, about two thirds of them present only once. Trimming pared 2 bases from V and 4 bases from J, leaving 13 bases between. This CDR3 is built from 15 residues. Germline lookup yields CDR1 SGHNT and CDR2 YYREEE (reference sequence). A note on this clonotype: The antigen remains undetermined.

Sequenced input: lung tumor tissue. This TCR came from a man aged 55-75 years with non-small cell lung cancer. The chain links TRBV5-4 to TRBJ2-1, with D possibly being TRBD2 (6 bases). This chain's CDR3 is CASSFITGVYNEQFF. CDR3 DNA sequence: TGTGCCAGCAGCTTTATTACGGGAGTATACAATGAGCAGTTCTTC.